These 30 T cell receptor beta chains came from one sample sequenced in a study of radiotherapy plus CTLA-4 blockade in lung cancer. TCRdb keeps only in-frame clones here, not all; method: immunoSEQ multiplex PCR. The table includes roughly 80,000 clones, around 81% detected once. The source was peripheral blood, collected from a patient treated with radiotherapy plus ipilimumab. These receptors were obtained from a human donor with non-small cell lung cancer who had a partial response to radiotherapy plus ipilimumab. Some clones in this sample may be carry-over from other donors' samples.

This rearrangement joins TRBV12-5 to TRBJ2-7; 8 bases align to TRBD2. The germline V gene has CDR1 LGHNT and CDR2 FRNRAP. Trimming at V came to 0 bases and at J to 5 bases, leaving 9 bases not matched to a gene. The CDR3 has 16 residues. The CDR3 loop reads CASGLVDGLADHEQYF. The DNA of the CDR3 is TGTGCTAGTGGTTTGGTAGACGGACTAGCCGACCACGAGCAGTACTTC.

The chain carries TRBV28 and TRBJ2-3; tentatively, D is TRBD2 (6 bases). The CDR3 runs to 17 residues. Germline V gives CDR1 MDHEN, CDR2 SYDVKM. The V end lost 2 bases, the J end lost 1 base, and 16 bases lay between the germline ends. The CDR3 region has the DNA TGTGCCAGCAGTTTAATCGGGAGAGCTTCGGGCACAGATACGCAGTATTTT. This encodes CASSLIGRASGTDTQYF.

CDR3 loop: CASSLNLIAGGEYTDTQYF. The CDR3, as DNA: TGTGCCAGCAGCCTCAACCTAATAGCGGGGGGGGAGTACACAGATACGCAGTATTTT. The V gene is TRBV7-2, the J gene TRBJ2-3, with 11 bases that match TRBD2. Trimming cost V 5 bases and J 2 bases; bases outside gene matches: 15. Germline CDR1 reads SGHTA; CDR2 reads FQGNSA. The CDR3 extends over 19 amino acids.

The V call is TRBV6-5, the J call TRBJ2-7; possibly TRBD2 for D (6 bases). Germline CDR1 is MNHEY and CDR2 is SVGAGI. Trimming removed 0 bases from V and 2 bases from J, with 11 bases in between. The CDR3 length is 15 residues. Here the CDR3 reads CASSYSSSGTYEQYF. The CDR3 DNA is TGTGCCAGCAGTTACTCGAGTAGCGGAACCTACGAGCAGTACTTC.

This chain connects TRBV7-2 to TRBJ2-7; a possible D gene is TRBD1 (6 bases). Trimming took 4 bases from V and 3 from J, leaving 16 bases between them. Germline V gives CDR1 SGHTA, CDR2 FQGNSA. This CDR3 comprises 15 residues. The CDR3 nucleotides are TGTGCCAGCAGCTGGACCCCAGAAGGGGGCTACGAGCAGTACTTC. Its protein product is CASSWTPEGGYEQYF.

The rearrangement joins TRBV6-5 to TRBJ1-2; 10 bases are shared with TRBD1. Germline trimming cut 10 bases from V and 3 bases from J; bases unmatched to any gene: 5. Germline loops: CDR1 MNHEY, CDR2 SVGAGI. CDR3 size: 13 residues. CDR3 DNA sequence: TGTGCCACCGGGACAGGGGCTGACTATGGCTACACCTTC. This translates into CATGTGADYGYTF.

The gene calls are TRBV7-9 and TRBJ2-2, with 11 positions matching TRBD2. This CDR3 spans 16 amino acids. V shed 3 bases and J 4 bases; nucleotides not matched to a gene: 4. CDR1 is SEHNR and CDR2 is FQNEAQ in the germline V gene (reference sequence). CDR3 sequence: CASSFIAGGRTGELFF. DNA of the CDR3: TGTGCCAGCAGCTTTATAGCGGGAGGGCGCACCGGGGAGCTGTTTTTT.

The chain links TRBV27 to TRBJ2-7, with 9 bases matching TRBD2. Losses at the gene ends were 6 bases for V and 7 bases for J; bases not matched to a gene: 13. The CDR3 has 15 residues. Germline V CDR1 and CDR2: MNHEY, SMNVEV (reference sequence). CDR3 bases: TGTGCCAGCAGGATCATGGGACTAGCCTCGGGAGAGCAGTACTTC. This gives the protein CASRIMGLASGEQYF.

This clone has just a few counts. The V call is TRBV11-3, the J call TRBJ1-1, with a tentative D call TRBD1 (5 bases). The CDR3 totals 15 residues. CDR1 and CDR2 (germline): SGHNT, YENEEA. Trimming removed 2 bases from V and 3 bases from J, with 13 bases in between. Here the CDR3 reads CASSLYGAGDTEAFF. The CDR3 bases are TGTGCCAGCAGCTTATATGGGGCGGGGGACACTGAAGCTTTCTTT. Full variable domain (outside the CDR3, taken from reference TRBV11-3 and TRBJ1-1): EAGVVQSPRYKIIEKKQPVAFWCNPISGHNTLYWYLQNLGQGPELLIRYENEEAVDDSQLPKDRFSAERLKGVDSTLKIQPAELGDSAVYLCASSLYGAGDTEAFFGQGTRLTVV.

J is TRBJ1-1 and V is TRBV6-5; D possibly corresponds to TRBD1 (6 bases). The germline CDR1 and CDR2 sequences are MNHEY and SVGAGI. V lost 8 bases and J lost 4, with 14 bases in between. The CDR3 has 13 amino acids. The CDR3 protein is CASRVGRGTEAFF. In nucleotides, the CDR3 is TGTGCCAGCCGGGTGGGCAGGGGCACTGAAGCTTTCTTT.

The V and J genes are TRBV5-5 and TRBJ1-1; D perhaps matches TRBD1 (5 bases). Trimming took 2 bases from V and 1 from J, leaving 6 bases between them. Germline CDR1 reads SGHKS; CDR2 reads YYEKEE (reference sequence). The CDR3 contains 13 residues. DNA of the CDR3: TGTGCCAGCAGCTTACAGGAGAACACTGAAGCTTTCTTT. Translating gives CASSLQENTEAFF.

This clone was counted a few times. The CDR3 nucleotides are TGTGCCAGTAGTACCTTGAGTCAGCCCCAGCATTTT. Translation: CASSTLSQPQHF. This chain links TRBV19 with TRBJ1-5; D unclear. Per germline, CDR1 LNHDA and CDR2 SQIVND (reference sequence). Trimming left V 4 bases short and J 6 bases short, with 7 bases between. This CDR3 is 12 amino acids long.

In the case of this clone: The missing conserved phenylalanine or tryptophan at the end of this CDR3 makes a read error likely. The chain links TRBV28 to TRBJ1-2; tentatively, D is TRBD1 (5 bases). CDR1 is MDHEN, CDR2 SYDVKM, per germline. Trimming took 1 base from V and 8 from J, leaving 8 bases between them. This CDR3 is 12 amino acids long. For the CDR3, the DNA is TGTGCCAGCAGTTTATATCAGGGCGGCTACACCCTC. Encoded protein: CASSLYQGGYTL.

CDR3 nucleotide sequence: TGTGCCAGTAGCACACTATGGGACACCGGAAACACCATATATTTT. Amino acid sequence: CASSTLWDTGNTIYF. V and J are TRBV19 and TRBJ1-3, with a weak D call TRBD1 (6 bases). Looked up from germline, CDR1 is LNHDA and CDR2 is SQIVND (reference sequence). The CDR3 length is 15 residues. With 6 bases removed from V and 4 bases from J, the gap between germline ends came to 16 bases.

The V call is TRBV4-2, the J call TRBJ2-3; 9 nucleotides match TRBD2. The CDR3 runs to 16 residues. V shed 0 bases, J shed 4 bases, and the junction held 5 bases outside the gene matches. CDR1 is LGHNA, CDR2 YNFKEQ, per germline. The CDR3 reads CASSQEASGAPDTQYF. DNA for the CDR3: TGTGCCAGCAGCCAAGAAGCTAGCGGGGCACCAGATACGCAGTATTTT.

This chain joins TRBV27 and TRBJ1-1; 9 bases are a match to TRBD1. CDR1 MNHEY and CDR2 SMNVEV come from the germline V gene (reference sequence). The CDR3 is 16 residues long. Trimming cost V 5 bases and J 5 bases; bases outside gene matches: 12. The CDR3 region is CASSPTTGTGWTEAFF. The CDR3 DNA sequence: TGTGCCAGCAGTCCTACCACCGGGACAGGGTGGACTGAAGCTTTCTTT.

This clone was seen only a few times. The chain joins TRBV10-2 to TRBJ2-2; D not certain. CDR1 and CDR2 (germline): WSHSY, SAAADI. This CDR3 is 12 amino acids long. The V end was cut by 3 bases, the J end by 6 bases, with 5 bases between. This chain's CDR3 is CASSDISGELFF. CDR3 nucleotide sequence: TGCGCCAGCAGTGATATATCCGGGGAGCTGTTTTTT.

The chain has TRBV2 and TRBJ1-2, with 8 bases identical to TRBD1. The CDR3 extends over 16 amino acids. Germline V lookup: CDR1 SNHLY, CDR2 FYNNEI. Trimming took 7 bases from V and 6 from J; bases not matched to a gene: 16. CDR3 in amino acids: CASMIPGQGISDGYTF. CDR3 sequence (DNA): TGTGCCAGCATGATTCCCGGACAGGGAATATCAGATGGCTACACCTTC.

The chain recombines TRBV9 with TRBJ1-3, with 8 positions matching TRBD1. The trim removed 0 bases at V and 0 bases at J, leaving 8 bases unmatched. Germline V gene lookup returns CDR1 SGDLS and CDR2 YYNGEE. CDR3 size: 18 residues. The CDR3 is CASSVAPQGQGSGNTIYF. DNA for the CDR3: TGTGCCAGCAGCGTAGCCCCCCAAGGACAGGGCTCTGGAAACACCATATATTTT.

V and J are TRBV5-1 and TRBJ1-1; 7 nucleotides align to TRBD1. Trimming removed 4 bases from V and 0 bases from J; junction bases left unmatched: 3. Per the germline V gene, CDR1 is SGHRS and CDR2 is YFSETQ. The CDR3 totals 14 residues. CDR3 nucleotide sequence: TGCGCCAGCAGCATAGGACAGGTGAACACTGAAGCTTTCTTT. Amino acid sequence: CASSIGQVNTEAFF.

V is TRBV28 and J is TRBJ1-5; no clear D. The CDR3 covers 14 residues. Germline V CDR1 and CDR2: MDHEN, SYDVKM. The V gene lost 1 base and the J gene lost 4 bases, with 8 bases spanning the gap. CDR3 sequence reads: CASSLLQTNQPQHF. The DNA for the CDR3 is TGTGCCAGCAGTTTATTACAGACAAATCAGCCCCAGCATTTT.

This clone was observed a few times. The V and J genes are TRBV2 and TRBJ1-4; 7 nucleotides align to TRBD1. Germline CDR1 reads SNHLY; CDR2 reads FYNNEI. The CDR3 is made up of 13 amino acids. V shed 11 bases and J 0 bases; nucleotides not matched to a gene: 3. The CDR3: CACGQATNEKLFF. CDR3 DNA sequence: TGTGCCTGCGGACAGGCAACTAATGAAAAACTGTTTTTT.

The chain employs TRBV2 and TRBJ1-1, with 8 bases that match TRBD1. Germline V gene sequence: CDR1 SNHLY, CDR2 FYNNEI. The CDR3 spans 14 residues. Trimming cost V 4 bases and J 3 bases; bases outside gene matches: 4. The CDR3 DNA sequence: TGTGCCAGCAGTGCCCAGGGGGCGGACACTGAAGCTTTCTTT. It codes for CASSAQGADTEAFF.

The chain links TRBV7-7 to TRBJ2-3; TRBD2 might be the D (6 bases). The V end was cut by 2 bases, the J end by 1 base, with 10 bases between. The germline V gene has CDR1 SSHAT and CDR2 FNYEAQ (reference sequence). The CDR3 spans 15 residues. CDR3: CASSLHPSGTDTQYF. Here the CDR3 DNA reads TGTGCCAGCAGCTTACATCCTAGCGGCACAGATACGCAGTATTTT.

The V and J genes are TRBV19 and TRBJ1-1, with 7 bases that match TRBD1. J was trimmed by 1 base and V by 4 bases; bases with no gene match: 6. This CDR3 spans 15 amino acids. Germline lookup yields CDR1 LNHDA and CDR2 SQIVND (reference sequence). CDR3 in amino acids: CASSSRQGGNTEAFF. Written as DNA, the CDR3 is TGTGCCAGTAGTAGCCGTCAGGGGGGGAACACTGAAGCTTTCTTT.

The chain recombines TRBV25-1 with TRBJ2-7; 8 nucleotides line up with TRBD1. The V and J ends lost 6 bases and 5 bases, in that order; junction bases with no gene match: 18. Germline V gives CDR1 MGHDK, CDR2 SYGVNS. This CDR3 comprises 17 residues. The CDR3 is CASSLWAHGTGLHEQYF. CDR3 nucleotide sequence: TGTGCCAGCAGCCTATGGGCCCACGGGACAGGACTCCACGAGCAGTACTTC.

CDR3 sequence: CASSPQVGGMYEQYF. CDR3 DNA: TGTGCCAGCAGTCCCCAGGTGGGAGGGATGTACGAGCAGTACTTC. The V call is TRBV28, the J call TRBJ2-7; 7 nucleotides match TRBD2. The V gene's germline CDR1 is MDHEN and CDR2 SYDVKM. V was pared by 5 bases and J by 4 bases, with 11 bases of the junction left unmatched. There are 15 residues in the CDR3.

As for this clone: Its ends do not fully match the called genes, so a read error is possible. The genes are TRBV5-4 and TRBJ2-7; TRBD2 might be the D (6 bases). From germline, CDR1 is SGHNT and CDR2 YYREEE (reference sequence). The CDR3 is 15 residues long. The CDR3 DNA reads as TGTGCCAGCAGCAAAGACCCCGGGAGAATCTACGGGCAGTACTTC. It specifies CASSKDPGRIYGQYF. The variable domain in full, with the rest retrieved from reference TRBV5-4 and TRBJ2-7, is ETGVTQSPTHLIKTRGQQVTLRCSSQSGHNTVSWYQQALGQGPQFIFQYYREEENGRGNFPPRFSGLQFPNYSSELNVNALELDDSALYLCASSKDPGRIYGQYFGPGTRLTVT.

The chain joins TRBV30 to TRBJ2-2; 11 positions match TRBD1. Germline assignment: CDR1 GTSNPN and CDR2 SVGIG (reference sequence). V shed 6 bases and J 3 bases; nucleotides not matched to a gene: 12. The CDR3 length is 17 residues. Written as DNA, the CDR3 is TGTGCCTGCTCAGGACAGGGGGCGGTTATGGACACCGGGGAGCTGTTTTTT. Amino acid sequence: CACSGQGAVMDTGELFF. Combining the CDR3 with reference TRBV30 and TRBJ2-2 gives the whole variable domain SQTIHQWPATLVQPVGSPLSLECTVEGTSNPNLYWYRQAAGRGLQLLFYSVGIGQISSEVPQNLSASRPQDRQFILSSKKLLLSDSGFYLCACSGQGAVMDTGELFFGEGSRLTVL.

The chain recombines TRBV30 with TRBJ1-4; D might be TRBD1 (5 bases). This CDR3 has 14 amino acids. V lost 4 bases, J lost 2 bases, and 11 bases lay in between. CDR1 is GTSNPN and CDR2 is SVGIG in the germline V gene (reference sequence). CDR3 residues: CAWTPGYTNEKLFF. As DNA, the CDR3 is TGTGCCTGGACCCCAGGGTATACTAATGAAAAACTGTTTTTT.